The TCR beta chain described here comes from a study of T cell repertoires in cytomegalovirus infection. From the reads, TCRdb called clonotypes with MiXCR, one entry per CDR3 protein. The table has about a million distinct CDR3 sequences, around a third seen once; the top ten hold 11% to 15%. The ends were cut back, 0 bases at V and 11 bases at J, with 11 bases in the middle. This CDR3 contains 14 residues. The germline V gene has CDR1 LGHNA and CDR2 YSLEER. This clonotype was seen a handful of times. Its antigen is still unknown. The sample consisted of cultured CD8+ T cells from PBMCs, taken from culture after CMV antigen stimulation. The receptor comes from a human donor in good health (CMV status not recorded). Some clones in this sample may be carry-over from other donors' samples. V usage is TRBV4-3 and J usage is TRBJ1-6, with D tentatively TRBD1 (6 bases). The CDR3 region is CASSQEMGDTPLHF. DNA for the CDR3: TGCGCCAGCAGCCAAGAGATGGGGGACACACCCCTCCACTTT.